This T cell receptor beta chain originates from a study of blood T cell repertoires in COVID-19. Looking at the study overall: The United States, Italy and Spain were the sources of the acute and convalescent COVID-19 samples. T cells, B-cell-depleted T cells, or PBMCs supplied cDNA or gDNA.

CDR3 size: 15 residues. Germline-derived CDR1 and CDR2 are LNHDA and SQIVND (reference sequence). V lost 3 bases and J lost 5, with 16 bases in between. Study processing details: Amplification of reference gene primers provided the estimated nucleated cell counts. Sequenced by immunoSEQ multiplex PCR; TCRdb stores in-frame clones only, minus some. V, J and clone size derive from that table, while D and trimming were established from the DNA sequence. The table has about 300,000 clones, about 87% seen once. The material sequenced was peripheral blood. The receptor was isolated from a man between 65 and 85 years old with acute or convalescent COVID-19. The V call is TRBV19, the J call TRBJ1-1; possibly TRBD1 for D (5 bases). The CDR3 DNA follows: TGTGCCAGTAGTATCTACAGGACGGTGGGGACTGAAGCTTTCTTT. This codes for CASSIYRTVGTEAFF.